This T cell receptor (beta chain) comes out of a study of identical twins. TCRdb redid the calling of the 5' RACE reads with MiXCR, one entry per CDR3 protein. This sample has 200,000 to 300,000 distinct CDR3 sequences, with 5.5% to 7% found just once. The donor group consisted entirely of healthy Caucasians. Study conclusions and caveats: The presence of invariant MAIT and iNKT cells could partly confound analyses of zero-insertion sequences. Shared out-of-frame alpha sequences (those common to twins) showed excess low generation probability.

This clonotype was detected many times. Its antigen remains unknown. The junction had 16 bases not matched to a gene; V was cut back by 6 bases and J by 8 bases. Germline V gives CDR1 DFQATT, CDR2 SNEGSKA (reference sequence). CDR3 size: 18 residues. The same data also went into a second study, on yellow fever vaccine responses in identical twins.

This chain joins TRBV20-1 and TRBJ2-2, with TRBD2 matching over 15 bases. The TCR comes from a woman younger than 35 in good health. Material for sequencing was memory (CD45RO+) T cells sorted from blood. The CDR3 sequence: CSAKPVTPGLAGGGELFF. Here the CDR3 DNA reads TGCAGTGCCAAGCCCGTTACACCGGGACTAGCGGGAGGAGGGGAGCTGTTTTTT.